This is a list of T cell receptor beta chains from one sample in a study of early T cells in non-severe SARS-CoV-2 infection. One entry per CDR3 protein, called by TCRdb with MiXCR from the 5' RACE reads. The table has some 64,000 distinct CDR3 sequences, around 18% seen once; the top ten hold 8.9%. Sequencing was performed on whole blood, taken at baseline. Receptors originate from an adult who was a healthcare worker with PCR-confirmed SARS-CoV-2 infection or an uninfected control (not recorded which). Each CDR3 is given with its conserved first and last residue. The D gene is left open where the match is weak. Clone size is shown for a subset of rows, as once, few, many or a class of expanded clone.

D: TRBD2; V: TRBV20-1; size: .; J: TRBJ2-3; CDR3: CSAAGREGSTDTQYF; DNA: TGCAGTGCAGCCGGGCGGGAGGGATCCACAGATACGCAGTATTTT
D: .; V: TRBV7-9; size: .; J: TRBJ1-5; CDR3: CASSLGQNQPQHF; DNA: TGTGCCAGCAGCTTAGGCCAGAATCAGCCCCAGCATTTT
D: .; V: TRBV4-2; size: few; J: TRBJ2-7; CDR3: CASSQDSRVSYEQYF; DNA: TGTGCCAGCAGCCAAGATTCAAGGGTCTCCTACGAGCAGTACTTC
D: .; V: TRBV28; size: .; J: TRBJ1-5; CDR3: CASRPGQLHNQPQHF; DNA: TGTGCCAGCAGGCCGGGACAACTTCATAATCAGCCCCAGCATTTT
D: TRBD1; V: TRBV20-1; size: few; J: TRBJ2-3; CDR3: CSAGDRGRTDTQYF; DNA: TGCAGTGCCGGGGACAGAGGGAGAACAGATACGCAGTATTTT
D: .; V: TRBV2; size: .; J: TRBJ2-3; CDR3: CASSLNRASDTQYF; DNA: TGTGCCAGCAGCCTAAATAGGGCTTCCGATACGCAGTATTTT
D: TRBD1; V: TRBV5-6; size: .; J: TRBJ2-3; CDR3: CASSLRTGGDTDTQYF; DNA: TGTGCCAGCAGCTTACGCACAGGGGGTGACACAGATACGCAGTATTTT
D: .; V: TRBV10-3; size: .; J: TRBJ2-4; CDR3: CAISELPGQGNIQYF; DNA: TGTGCCATCAGTGAGCTACCGGGCCAGGGAAACATTCAGTACTTC
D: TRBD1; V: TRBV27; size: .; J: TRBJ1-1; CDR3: CASRAGQGASEAFF; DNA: TGTGCCAGCAGAGCGGGACAGGGGGCCTCGGAAGCTTTCTTT
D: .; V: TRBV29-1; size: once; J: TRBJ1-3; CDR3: CSALRGNTIYF; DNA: TGCAGCGCCCTACGTGGAAACACCATATATTTT
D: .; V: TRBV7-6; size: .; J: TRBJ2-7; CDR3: CASSPDIGQGGEQYF; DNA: TGTGCCAGCAGCCCAGACATCGGACAGGGAGGGGAGCAGTACTTC
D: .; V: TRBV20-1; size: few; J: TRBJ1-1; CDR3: CSARRQGVGYTEAFF; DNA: TGCAGTGCTAGAAGGCAGGGCGTGGGGTACACTGAAGCTTTCTTT
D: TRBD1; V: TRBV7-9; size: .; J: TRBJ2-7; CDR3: CASSDPGQSYEQYF; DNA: TGTGCCAGCAGCGACCCGGGACAGAGCTACGAGCAGTACTTC
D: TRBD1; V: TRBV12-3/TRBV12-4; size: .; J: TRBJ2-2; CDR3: CASSVTGMEAGELFF; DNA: TGTGCCAGCAGTGTGACAGGGATGGAGGCCGGGGAGCTGTTTTTT
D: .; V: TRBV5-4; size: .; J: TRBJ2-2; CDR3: CASSLVVADNTGELFF; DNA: TGTGCCAGCAGCTTGGTAGTAGCGGATAACACCGGGGAGCTGTTTTTT
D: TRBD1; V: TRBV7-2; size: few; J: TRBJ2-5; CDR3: CASSLGTGRQETQYF; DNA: TGTGCCAGCAGCCTGGGGACAGGGCGGCAAGAGACCCAGTACTTC
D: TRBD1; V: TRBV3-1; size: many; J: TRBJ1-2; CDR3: CASSNHRGGYTF; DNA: TGTGCCAGCAGCAACCACAGGGGTGGCTACACCTTC
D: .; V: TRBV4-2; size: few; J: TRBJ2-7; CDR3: CASSQDQEYEQYF; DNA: TGTGCCAGCAGCCAAGATCAGGAATACGAGCAGTACTTC
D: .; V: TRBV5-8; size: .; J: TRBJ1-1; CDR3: CASSLAPPWHTEAFF; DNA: TGTGCCAGCAGCTTGGCCCCCCCGTGGCACACTGAAGCTTTCTTT
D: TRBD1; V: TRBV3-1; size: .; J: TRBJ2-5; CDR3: CASSQDLPGTEKETQYF; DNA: TGTGCCAGCAGCCAAGATTTGCCGGGGACAGAGAAAGAGACCCAGTACTTC
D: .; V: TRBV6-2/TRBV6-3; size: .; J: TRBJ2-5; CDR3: CASNDSPQETQYF; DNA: TGTGCCAGCAACGACAGCCCCCAAGAGACCCAGTACTTC
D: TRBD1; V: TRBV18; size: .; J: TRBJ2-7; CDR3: CASSPDWDSYEQYF; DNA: TGTGCCAGCTCACCTGACTGGGACAGCTACGAGCAGTACTTC
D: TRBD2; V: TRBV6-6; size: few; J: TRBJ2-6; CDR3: CASSYPAGDPSGANVLTF; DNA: TGTGCCAGCAGTTACCCCGCGGGGGACCCCTCTGGGGCCAACGTCCTGACTTTC
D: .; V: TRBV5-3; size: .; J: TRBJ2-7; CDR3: CARTSLGLYEQYF; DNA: TGTGCCAGAACCTCCCTCGGACTCTACGAGCAGTACTTC
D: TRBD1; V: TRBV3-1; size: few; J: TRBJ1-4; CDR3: CASRKTGDEKLFF; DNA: TGTGCCAGCAGAAAGACAGGGGACGAAAAACTGTTTTTT
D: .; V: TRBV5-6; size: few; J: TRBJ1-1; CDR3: CASSPSGEFTEAFF; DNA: TGTGCCAGCAGCCCATCCGGTGAGTTCACTGAAGCTTTCTTT
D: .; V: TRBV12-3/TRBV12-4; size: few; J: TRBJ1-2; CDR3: CASSGTGQSGYTF; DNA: TGTGCCAGCAGTGGAACTGGGCAGTCTGGCTACACCTTC